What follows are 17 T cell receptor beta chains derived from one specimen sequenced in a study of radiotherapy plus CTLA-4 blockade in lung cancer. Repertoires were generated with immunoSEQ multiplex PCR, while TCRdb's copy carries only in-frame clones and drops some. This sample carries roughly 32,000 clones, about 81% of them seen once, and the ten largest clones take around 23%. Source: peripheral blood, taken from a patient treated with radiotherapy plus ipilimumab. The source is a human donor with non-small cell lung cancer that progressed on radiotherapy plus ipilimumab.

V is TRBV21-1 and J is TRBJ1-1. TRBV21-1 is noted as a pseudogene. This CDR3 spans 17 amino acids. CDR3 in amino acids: CASSKVGGKGRNTEAFF. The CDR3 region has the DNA TGTGCCAGCAGCAAAGTGGGCGGGAAAGGGAGGAACACTGAAGCTTTCTTT.

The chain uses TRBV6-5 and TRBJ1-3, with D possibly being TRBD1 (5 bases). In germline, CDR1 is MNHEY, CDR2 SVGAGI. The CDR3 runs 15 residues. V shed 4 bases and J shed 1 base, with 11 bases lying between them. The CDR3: CASSFRVGSGNTIYF. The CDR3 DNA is TGTGCCAGCAGTTTCAGGGTCGGGTCTGGAAACACCATATATTTT.

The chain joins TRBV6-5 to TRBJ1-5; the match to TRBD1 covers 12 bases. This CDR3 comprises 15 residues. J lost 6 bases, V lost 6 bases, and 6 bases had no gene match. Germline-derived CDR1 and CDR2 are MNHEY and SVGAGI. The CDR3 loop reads CASSRDRGPGQPQHF. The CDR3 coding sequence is TGTGCCAGCAGCCGGGACAGGGGGCCGGGTCAGCCCCAGCATTTT.

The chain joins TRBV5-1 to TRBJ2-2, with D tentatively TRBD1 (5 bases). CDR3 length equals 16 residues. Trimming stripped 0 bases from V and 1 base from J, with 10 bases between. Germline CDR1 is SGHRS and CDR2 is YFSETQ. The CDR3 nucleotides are TGCGCCAGCAGCTTGGGGGGCCTACAGAACACCGGGGAGCTGTTTTTT. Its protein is CASSLGGLQNTGELFF. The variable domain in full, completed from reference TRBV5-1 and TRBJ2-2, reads KAGVTQTPRYLIKTRGQQVTLSCSPISGHRSVSWYQQTPGQGLQFLFEYFSETQRNKGNFPGRFSGRQFSNSRSEMNVSTLELGDSALYLCASSLGGLQNTGELFFGEGSRLTVL.

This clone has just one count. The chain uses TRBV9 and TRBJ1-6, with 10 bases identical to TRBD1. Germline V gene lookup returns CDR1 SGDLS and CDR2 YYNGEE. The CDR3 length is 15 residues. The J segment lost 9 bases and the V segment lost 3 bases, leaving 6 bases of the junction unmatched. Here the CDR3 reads CASSERQGASSPLHF. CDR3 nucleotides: TGTGCCAGCAGCGAACGACAGGGGGCGAGTTCACCCCTCCACTTT.

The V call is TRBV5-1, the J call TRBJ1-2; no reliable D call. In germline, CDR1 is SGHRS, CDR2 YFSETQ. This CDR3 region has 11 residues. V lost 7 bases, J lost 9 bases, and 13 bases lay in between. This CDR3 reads CASGGESSYTF. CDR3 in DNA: TGCGCCAGCGGTGGTGAGAGCAGCTACACCTTC.

For the CDR3, the DNA is TGCAGCGTTGAAGCCCAGCCAGGGGACGGCTACACCTTC. It specifies CSVEAQPGDGYTF. The V gene is TRBV29-1, the J gene TRBJ1-2; D is perhaps TRBD1 (6 bases). CDR3 length: 13 residues. V was clipped by 1 base and J by 8 bases, with 14 bases between them. In germline, CDR1 is SQVTM, CDR2 ANQGSEA.

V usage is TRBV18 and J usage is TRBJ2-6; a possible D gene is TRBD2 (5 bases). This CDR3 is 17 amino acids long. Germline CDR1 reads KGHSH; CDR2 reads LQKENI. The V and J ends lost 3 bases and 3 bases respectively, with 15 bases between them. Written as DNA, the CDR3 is TGTGCCAGCTCACCTTCTGGGAGTCTGAGTGGGGCCAACGTCCTGACTTTC. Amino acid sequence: CASSPSGSLSGANVLTF.

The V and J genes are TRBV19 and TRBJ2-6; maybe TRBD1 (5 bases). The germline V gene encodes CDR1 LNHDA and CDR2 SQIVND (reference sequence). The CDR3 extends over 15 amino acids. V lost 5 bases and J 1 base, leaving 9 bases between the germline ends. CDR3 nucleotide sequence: TGTGCCAGTAGTGCAGCAGGGTCTGGGGCCAACGTCCTGACTTTC. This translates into CASSAAGSGANVLTF.

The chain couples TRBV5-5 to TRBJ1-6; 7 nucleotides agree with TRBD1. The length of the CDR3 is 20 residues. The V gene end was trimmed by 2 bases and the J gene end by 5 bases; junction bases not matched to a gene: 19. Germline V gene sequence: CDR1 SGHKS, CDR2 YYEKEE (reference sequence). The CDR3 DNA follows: TGTGCCAGCAGCTTAACCCGGACAGGACGGAGGAGTGCGGATAATTCACCCCTCCACTTT. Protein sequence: CASSLTRTGRRSADNSPLHF.

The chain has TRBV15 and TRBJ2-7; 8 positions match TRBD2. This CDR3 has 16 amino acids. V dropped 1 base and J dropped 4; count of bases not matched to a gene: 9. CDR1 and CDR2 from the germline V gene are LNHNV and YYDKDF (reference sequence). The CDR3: CATSRAPTGGGYEQYF. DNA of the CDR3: TGTGCCACCAGCAGAGCTCCTACGGGGGGGGGTTACGAGCAGTACTTC.

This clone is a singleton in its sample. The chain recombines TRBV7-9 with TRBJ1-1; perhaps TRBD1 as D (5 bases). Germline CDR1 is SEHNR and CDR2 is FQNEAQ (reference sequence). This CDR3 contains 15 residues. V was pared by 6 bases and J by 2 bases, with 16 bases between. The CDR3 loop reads CASSSHGGINTEAFF. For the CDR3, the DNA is TGTGCCAGCAGTTCACACGGGGGGATTAACACTGAAGCTTTCTTT.

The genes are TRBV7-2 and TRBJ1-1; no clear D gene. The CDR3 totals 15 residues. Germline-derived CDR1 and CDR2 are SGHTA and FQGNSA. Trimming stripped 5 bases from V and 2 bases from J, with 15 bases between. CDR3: CASSLRTGSNTEAFF. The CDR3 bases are TGTGCCAGCAGCCTCCGGACGGGGAGTAACACTGAAGCTTTCTTT. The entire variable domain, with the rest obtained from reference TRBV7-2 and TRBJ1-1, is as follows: GAGVSQSPSNKVTEKGKDVELRCDPISGHTALYWYRQSLGQGLEFLIYFQGNSAPDKSGLPSDRFSAERTGGSVSTLTIQRTQQEDSAVYLCASSLRTGSNTEAFFGQGTRLTVV.

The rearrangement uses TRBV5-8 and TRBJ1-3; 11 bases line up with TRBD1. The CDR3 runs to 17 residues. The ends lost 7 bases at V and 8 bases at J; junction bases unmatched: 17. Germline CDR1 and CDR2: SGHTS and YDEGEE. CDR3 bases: TGTGCCAGCGAAAAAGTCTCCGGGACAGGGGGTCGAGACACCATATATTTT. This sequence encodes CASEKVSGTGGRDTIYF. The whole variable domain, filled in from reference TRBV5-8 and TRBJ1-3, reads EAGVTQSPTHLIKTRGQQATLRCSPISGHTSVYWYQQALGLGLQFLLWYDEGEERNRGNFPPRFSGRQFPNYSSELNVNALELEDSALYLCASEKVSGTGGRDTIYFGEGSWLTVV.

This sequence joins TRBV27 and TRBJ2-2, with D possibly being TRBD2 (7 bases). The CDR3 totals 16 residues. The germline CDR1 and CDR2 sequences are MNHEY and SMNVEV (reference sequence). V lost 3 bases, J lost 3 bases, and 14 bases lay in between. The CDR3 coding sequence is TGTGCCAGCAGTTTTGGGGGGGGGCATTACACCGGGGAGCTGTTTTTT. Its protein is CASSFGGGHYTGELFF.

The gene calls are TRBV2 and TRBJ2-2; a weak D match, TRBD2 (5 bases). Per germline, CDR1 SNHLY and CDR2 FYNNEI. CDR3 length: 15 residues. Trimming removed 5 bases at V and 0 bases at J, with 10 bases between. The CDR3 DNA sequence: TGTGCCAGCAGTCTCCGGGGAGCGAACACCGGGGAGCTGTTTTTT. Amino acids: CASSLRGANTGELFF.

CDR3 loop: CASSIAGTSGPTTDTQYF. The CDR3 bases are TGTGCCAGTAGTATAGCAGGGACTAGCGGACCTACGACAGATACGCAGTATTTT. This chain joins TRBV19 and TRBJ2-3; 11 nucleotides align to TRBD2. V lost 1 base and J lost 3; bases outside the gene matches: 9. Germline V lookup: CDR1 LNHDA, CDR2 SQIVND (reference sequence). The CDR3 has 18 residues. The full variable domain, its missing parts supplied by reference TRBV19 and TRBJ2-3, is DGGITQSPKYLFRKEGQNVTLSCEQNLNHDAMYWYRQDPGQGLRLIYYSQIVNDFQKGDIAEGYSVSREKKESFPLTVTSAQKNPTAFYLCASSIAGTSGPTTDTQYFGPGTRLTVL.